These 20 T cell receptor beta chains were sequenced from one sample in a study of T-cell reconstitution after alpha-beta-depleted transplantation in children. Preparation of the TCRbeta library involved a method that used unique molecular identifiers. TCRdb reprocessed the PCR reads via MiXCR and lists one record per CDR3 protein. The sample records fewer than 1 million distinct CDR3 sequences, 15% to 20% being singletons. The sample here was PBMCs, mostly from graft donor cells, taken 360 days after TCRalphabeta/CD19-depleted stem cell transplant. These receptors all stem from a male patient between 10 and 17 years old who had a stem cell transplant for acute lymphoblastic leukemia, so the T cells may come from the graft donor.

J is TRBJ2-5 and V is TRBV7-9, with TRBD2 identical over 11 bases. The CDR3 runs to 16 residues. Trimming removed 2 bases from V and 1 base from J; junction bases left unmatched: 3. CDR1 and CDR2 (germline): SEHNR, FQNEAQ (reference sequence). The CDR3 spells CASSLFSGRAQETQYF. In nucleotides, the CDR3 is TGTGCCAGCAGCTTATTTAGCGGGAGGGCCCAAGAGACCCAGTACTTC.

The gene calls are TRBV6-2 or TRBV6-3 and TRBJ2-1; D gene uncertain. The CDR3 contains 17 residues. V was trimmed by 5 bases and J by 5 bases, leaving 22 bases between them. Per germline, CDR1 MNHEY and CDR2 SVGEGT. In DNA form, the CDR3 reads TGTGCCAGCAGTGACCCCTTTATAATGGTTTCACACAATGAGCAGTTCTTC. It codes for CASSDPFIMVSHNEQFF.

This sequence joins TRBV20-1 and TRBJ1-6; D is perhaps TRBD1 (6 bases). The CDR3 has 14 residues. CDR1 is DFQATT, CDR2 SNEGSKA, per germline (reference sequence). The V and J ends lost 0 bases and 10 bases respectively, with 13 bases between them. The CDR3 nucleotides read TGCAGTGCTAGAGATGGGGGGGGGCTGTCACCCCTCCACTTT. Translated: CSARDGGGLSPLHF.

V usage is TRBV11-2 and J usage is TRBJ2-1; 7 bases map to TRBD1. The V gene's germline CDR1 is SGHAT and CDR2 FQNNGV. The CDR3 totals 14 residues. CDR3 residues: CADARGPTYNEQFF. CDR3 in DNA: TGTGCAGATGCGAGGGGGCCAACATACAATGAGCAGTTCTTC.

The V gene is TRBV21-1, the J gene TRBJ2-7; TRBD1 is the table's D call and was not checked against the DNA. TRBV21-1 represents a pseudogene. This CDR3 contains 17 residues. CDR3 region: CASSKGTGSRKAYEQYF. As DNA, the CDR3 is TGTGCCAGCAGCAAGGGGACAGGTTCCCGGAAAGCCTACGAGCAGTACTTC.

The chain recombines TRBV29-1 with TRBJ1-1; no reliable D call. From germline, CDR1 is SQVTM and CDR2 ANQGSEA. The V end was cut by 6 bases, the J end by 5 bases, with 13 bases between. CDR3 length: 12 residues. CDR3 sequence: CSVRSLGTEAFF. The CDR3 DNA reads TGCAGCGTGAGATCCCTAGGGACTGAAGCTTTCTTT.

This clonotype was counted a few times. DNA of the CDR3: TGTGCCAGCAGCTTGCGATGGAGCGGGAGCTCCTACAATGAGCAGTTCTTC. Residues: CASSLRWSGSSYNEQFF. V and J are TRBV5-4 and TRBJ2-1; 8 bases agree with TRBD2. The germline V gene encodes CDR1 SGHNT and CDR2 YYREEE (reference sequence). CDR3 length: 17 residues. Trimming at V came to 1 base and at J to 0 bases, leaving 6 bases not matched to a gene.

Many counts were recorded for this clonotype. V gene TRBV7-9 combines with J gene TRBJ2-1, with 12 bases aligning to TRBD2. With V trimmed by 6 bases and J by 4 bases, 4 bases remained unmatched. This CDR3 has 15 residues. Germline loops: CDR1 SEHNR, CDR2 FQNEAQ (reference sequence). The CDR3 DNA follows: TGTGCCAGCAGTTCTGGACTAGCGGGGTACAATGAGCAGTTCTTC. It is translated as CASSSGLAGYNEQFF.

The chain has TRBV6-5 and TRBJ1-1; D uncertain. The ends were cut back, 2 bases at V and 7 bases at J, with 11 bases in the middle. This CDR3 region has 13 residues. Germline lookup yields CDR1 MNHEY and CDR2 SVGAGI. CDR3 sequence reads: CASSYRAGLEAFF. CDR3 DNA sequence: TGTGCCAGCAGTTACCGGGCGGGTCTTGAAGCTTTCTTT.

The chain recombines TRBV4-2 with TRBJ1-5; no definite D call. Per the germline V gene, CDR1 is LGHNA and CDR2 is YNFKEQ. The CDR3 runs to 15 residues. Trimming pared 1 base from V and 3 bases from J, leaving 10 bases between. CDR3: CASSQVAGSNQPQHF. The DNA of the CDR3 is TGTGCCAGCAGCCAAGTCGCCGGGTCCAATCAGCCCCAGCATTTT.

The chain combines TRBV5-1 with TRBJ2-1; D not resolved. The CDR3 is made up of 15 amino acids. In germline, CDR1 is SGHRS, CDR2 YFSETQ. V was pared by 5 bases and J by 8 bases, with 20 bases between. CDR3 protein: CASRVGRAAVDEQFF. The CDR3 DNA reads as TGCGCCAGCAGAGTTGGAAGGGCCGCCGTGGATGAGCAGTTCTTC.

This clonotype turned up a few times. This chain uses TRBV20-1 with TRBJ2-7; D is unresolved. V was trimmed by 6 bases and J by 1 base, leaving 16 bases between them. CDR3 size: 14 residues. Germline CDR1 and CDR2: DFQATT and SNEGSKA (reference sequence). The CDR3 protein is CSAKLEPISYEQYF. DNA for the CDR3: TGCAGTGCCAAACTTGAGCCAATTTCCTACGAGCAGTACTTC.

The rearrangement links TRBV5-6 to TRBJ1-6, with D uncertain. Trimming took off 1 base at V and 7 bases at J, with 9 bases between the two ends. The CDR3 contains 14 residues. Germline CDR1 reads SGHDT; CDR2 reads YYEEEE. The CDR3 loop is CASSLLQLNSPLHF. The DNA of the CDR3 is TGTGCCAGCAGCTTGTTACAGCTCAATTCACCCCTCCACTTT.

This clonotype was counted only a few times. J is TRBJ2-5 and V is TRBV7-2; 9 bases are a match to TRBD2. The CDR3 contains 16 residues. After removal of 0 bases from V and 6 bases from J, the junction contained 8 bases not matched to a gene. Germline V CDR1 and CDR2: SGHTA, FQGNSA. CDR3 region: CASSLAIAGGPKTQYF. The CDR3 nucleotides are TGTGCCAGCAGCTTAGCGATTGCGGGAGGGCCGAAGACCCAGTACTTC.

The chain links TRBV5-1 to TRBJ2-3; D remains ambiguous. Germline V gene sequence: CDR1 SGHRS, CDR2 YFSETQ. The CDR3 has 13 residues. Trimming shortened V by 6 bases and J by 2 bases, and 10 bases separated the two germline ends. CDR3: CASTKQDTDTQYF. The DNA of the CDR3 is TGCGCCAGCACGAAGCAGGACACAGATACGCAGTATTTT.

A few counts support this clonotype. The gene calls are TRBV5-1 and TRBJ2-7, with D maybe TRBD2 (6 bases). Germline CDR1 SGHRS, CDR2 YFSETQ. V was trimmed by 5 bases and J by 3 bases, leaving 21 bases between them. The CDR3 runs to 16 residues. The CDR3 loop reads CASSAEGQLTYYEQYF. The DNA for the CDR3 is TGCGCCAGCAGTGCGGAGGGGCAGCTAACCTACTACGAGCAGTACTTC.

The genes are TRBV12-3 or TRBV12-4 and TRBJ2-7; D uncertain. The V gene lost 3 bases and the J gene lost 3 bases, with 12 bases spanning the gap. The CDR3 is 14 residues long. The CDR3 loop is CASSLTRAFYEQYF. CDR3 DNA: TGTGCCAGCAGTTTGACAAGGGCTTTCTACGAGCAGTACTTC.

The chain employs TRBV15 and TRBJ2-4; the D gene is possibly TRBD2 (5 bases). The germline V gene encodes CDR1 LNHNV and CDR2 YYDKDF (reference sequence). With 0 bases removed from V and 6 bases from J, the gap between germline ends came to 15 bases. This CDR3 comprises 16 residues. As DNA, the CDR3 is TGTGCCACCAGCAGAGATTTCGGGGTCAAGAGAAACATTCAGTACTTC. It codes for CATSRDFGVKRNIQYF. The full variable domain, its missing parts supplied by reference TRBV15 and TRBJ2-4, is DAMVIQNPRYQVTQFGKPVTLSCSQTLNHNVMYWYQQKSSQAPKLLFHYYDKDFNNEADTPDNFQSRRPNTSFCFLDIRSPGLGDTAMYLCATSRDFGVKRNIQYFGAGTRLSVL.

The chain links TRBV29-1 to TRBJ1-1; maybe TRBD1 (5 bases). The germline V gene encodes CDR1 SQVTM and CDR2 ANQGSEA. This CDR3 has 13 amino acids. V was pared by 4 bases and J by 4 bases, with 13 bases between. CDR3 in DNA: TGCAGCGTTGCCGCCCCGGGGGGCACTGAAGCTTTCTTT. Its protein is CSVAAPGGTEAFF.

This clonotype has only a few counts. V gene TRBV20-1 combines with J gene TRBJ2-7; 7 positions match TRBD1. V trimming: 3 bases; J trimming: 0 bases; junction bases outside the gene matches: 5. CDR1 and CDR2 from the germline V gene are DFQATT and SNEGSKA (reference sequence). CDR3 length equals 14 residues. CDR3 DNA: TGCAGTGCTAGGTGGGACAGACCCTCCTACGAGCAGTACTTC. It codes for CSARWDRPSYEQYF.